This record covers a single TCR beta chain. What it binds is not known. The sample comes from a study of cytomegalovirus exposure and HLA in healthy donors. Overall study findings and caveats: The dataset shows that most TCR sequences were rare, while some public TCRs occurred in many donors.

The CDR3 loop spans 13 amino acids. CDR1 and CDR2 (germline): MNHNY, SVGAGI (reference sequence). The V and J ends lost 6 bases and 1 base, in that order; junction bases with no gene match: 2. Sequencing used immunoSEQ multiplex PCR; TCRdb keeps in-frame clones, though not all of them. The sample includes tens of thousands of clones, more than 75% of them seen just once. The clonotype originates from a man younger than 35 in good health and CMV-seronegative. Sample: PBMCs. The V and J genes are TRBV6-6 and TRBJ2-7; TRBD1 matches 8 bases. CDR3 in DNA: TGTGCCAGCAGCCGACAGGGGTCCTACGAGCAGTACTTC. Protein: CASSRQGSYEQYF.